Included here is one T cell receptor beta chain sequence, with context. Its antigen is unknown. No base qualities exist here, and no much larger clone lies one base off it. This sample stems from a study of OX40 agonist ivuxolimab in advanced cancers. About the study as a whole: Ivuxolimab was a fully human IgG2 agonistic monoclonal antibody targeting the costimulatory receptor OX40 (CD134). Intravenous ivuxolimab was administered to patients every 2 weeks at six dose levels: 0.01, 0.1, 0.3, 1.5, 3 and 10 mg/kg. Among the approximately 50 dose-escalation patients, some 20 had hepatocellular carcinoma, roughly 15 melanoma, 9 renal cell carcinoma and 9 head and neck cancer. In the dose-escalation cohort, around four fifths of patients were male, and the mean age was approximately 55 years, with a range of roughly 20 to 80. Patients were allowed to have had prior anti-PD-1, anti-PD-L1 or anti-CTLA-4 therapy, and approximately 40% of the dose-escalation patients had been treated with checkpoint inhibitors. Partial responses occurred in three dose-escalation patients: two with cutaneous melanoma and one with hepatocellular carcinoma. Peripheral TCRbeta sequencing was intended to test whether TCR sequence diversity was altered and clonal T-cell expansion was caused by ivuxolimab. The paper reports the monotherapy dose-escalation portion (N of about 51 patients) of the phase I ivuxolimab trial.

Via the germline V gene, CDR1 is MNHNS and CDR2 SASEGT. From the cysteine up to the phenylalanine, the CDR3 has a length of 15 residues. Only the CDR3 part of the read is kept: 45 bases, read in frame from the first base. The junction carries 12 bases between V and J, which are trimmed by 3 bases and 1 base respectively. Patients with a history of autoimmune disease or receiving systemic immunosuppression were excluded from the trial. Peripheral blood for TCR sequencing was collected from all dose cohorts at baseline, on cycle 4 day 1, and on cycle 7 day 1. The samples were drawn from a first-in-human, open-label, multicenter phase I dose-escalation trial of ivuxolimab. Adults with locally advanced or metastatic head and neck squamous cell, hepatocellular, melanoma or renal cell carcinoma were enrolled in the trial. Before TCR sequencing, CD4+ T cells and CD8+ T cells were sorted from peripheral blood as separate populations.

What the authors observed across the whole study: On average, CD8+ T cells showed more expanded clones than CD4+ T cells after ivuxolimab. In the 0.1-3.0 mg/kg groups, partial responders had among the lowest normalized peripheral clonal expansion, particularly in CD8+ T cells. Antigen specificity was not determined for the clonally expanded peripheral T cells. Low levels of normalized T-cell clonal expansion were also seen in some patients who did not respond. At doses from 0.1 to 3.0 mg/kg, clonal expansion was seen in both CD4+ and CD8+ blood T cells between baseline and week 6.

Genomic DNA was extracted from sorted cells for sequencing of the TCRbeta CDR3 region. The immunoSEQ Assay was used for sequencing of TCRbeta CDR3 regions. This is the immuneACCESS table as TCRdb keeps it, with only in-frame sequences that have V and J called. A part of the clones is gone; compared with another copy, unresolved V genes explain less than half, and the rest is unexplained. The table for this sample lists about 65,000 clones; more than 75% of them were counted only once. Of the sample, approximately 0.39% falls within the top ten clones. The material sequenced was CD4+ or CD8+ T cells sorted from blood, taken in a trial of the OX40 agonist ivuxolimab. The sequence joins TRBV6-1 to TRBJ1-1; a confident D gene designation cannot be given. This TCR was sampled from an adult with an advanced solid tumor such as melanoma, head and neck, liver or kidney cancer. The CDR3 sequence is CASSEIVGRNTEAFF. The sequenced DNA: TGTGCCAGCAGTGAGATTGTTGGTCGGAACACTGAAGCTTTCTTT.